This T cell receptor beta chain was sequenced in a study of graft-versus-host responses after intestinal transplantation. Across the study: Recipients obtained multivisceral, liver-intestinal, or isolated intestinal transplants. Anti-thymocyte globulin induction preceded around 3 years of tacrolimus and steroid maintenance in all recipients.

V lost 7 bases and J lost 1, with 17 bases in between. The CDR3 contains 15 residues. Germline lookup yields CDR1 PRHDT and CDR2 FYEKMQ (reference sequence). Remarks on this clone: Its antigen is still unknown.

Notes on the study in general: Patients with graft-donor T cell macrochimerism had high graft-versus-host to host-versus-graft clonal ratios in allografts. Recipient marrow held GvH clones, some first seen in ileum or blood.

Clones were sequenced by immunoSEQ multiplex PCR, and TCRdb holds only the in-frame ones, with some missing. The sample lists under 140,000 clones; about 93% were seen once. This chain connects TRBV13 to TRBJ2-7, with D perhaps given as TRBD1 or TRBD2 (5 bases each). Sequenced here: unstimulated CD8+ T cells sorted from spleen or lymph node cells, sampled before intestinal transplant. The clonotype was recovered from a human donor who received an intestinal transplant. CDR3 loop: CASTSGGEGSYEQYF. In DNA form, the CDR3 reads TGTGCCAGCACCTCCGGCGGAGAGGGGTCCTACGAGCAGTACTTC. Full variable domain (outside the CDR3, taken from reference TRBV13 and TRBJ2-7): AAGVIQSPRHLIKEKRETATLKCYPIPRHDTVYWYQQGPGQDPQFLISFYEKMQSDKGSIPDRFSAQQFSDYHSELNMSSLELGDSALYFCASTSGGEGSYEQYFGPGTRLTVT.